This record looks at one T cell receptor (beta chain) sequence and its context. Antigen specificity is unknown. The sample belongs to a study of T cell responses to AZD1222 COVID-19 vaccine. Overall study results and limits: The donor group comprised mostly white British people and more females; the analysis possibly underestimated clonal diversity. Targets within unmutated variant regions were reportedly found for nearly half of spike-specific TCRs.

Profiled with immunoSEQ multiplex PCR; TCRdb holds only in-frame clones, not every one. The repertoire holds some 100,000 clones, with 80% to 95% as singletons. Trimming left V 1 base short and J 2 bases short, with 4 bases between. The CDR3 totals 13 residues. Germline lookup yields CDR1 SGHDN and CDR2 FVKESK. The specimen comprised peripheral blood, sampled on day 0 of AZD1222 vaccination. This clonotype originated in an adult in good health. The rearrangement joins TRBV14 to TRBJ2-3, with D unresolved. The CDR3 here is CASSQANTDTQYF. The CDR3 region has the DNA TGTGCCAGCAGCCAAGCGAACACAGATACGCAGTATTTT. Combining the CDR3 with reference TRBV14 and TRBJ2-3 gives the whole variable domain EAGVTQFPSHSVIEKGQTVTLRCDPISGHDNLYWYRRVMGKEIKFLLHFVKESKQDESGMPNNRFLAERTGGTYSTLKVQPAELEDSGVYFCASSQANTDTQYFGPGTRLTVL.